This entry is about one T cell receptor (beta chain). Authors' analysis steps: Reference gene primer amplification gave estimated nucleated cell counts. Libraries were prepared by immunoSEQ multiplex PCR; TCRdb keeps only in-frame clonotypes and omits some of them. The DNA was the basis for D and trimming; V, J and clone size are from that table. This sample has 88,000 or so clones, with less than 90% found just once. V lost 5 bases to trimming and J lost 4 bases; unmatched junction nucleotides: 8. The germline V gene has CDR1 KGHDR and CDR2 SFDVKD. The CDR3 is 16 residues long. This entry comes from a study of blood T cell repertoires in COVID-19.

This clonotype originated in a human donor in a cohort sampled during active COVID-19. The chain is built from TRBV24-1 and TRBJ2-1, with TRBD1 matching over 9 bases. The sequenced material came from peripheral blood. CDR3 sequence reads: CATSATGQGSYNEQFF. The DNA of the CDR3 is TGTGCCACCAGTGCCACGGGACAGGGTTCGTACAATGAGCAGTTCTTC.